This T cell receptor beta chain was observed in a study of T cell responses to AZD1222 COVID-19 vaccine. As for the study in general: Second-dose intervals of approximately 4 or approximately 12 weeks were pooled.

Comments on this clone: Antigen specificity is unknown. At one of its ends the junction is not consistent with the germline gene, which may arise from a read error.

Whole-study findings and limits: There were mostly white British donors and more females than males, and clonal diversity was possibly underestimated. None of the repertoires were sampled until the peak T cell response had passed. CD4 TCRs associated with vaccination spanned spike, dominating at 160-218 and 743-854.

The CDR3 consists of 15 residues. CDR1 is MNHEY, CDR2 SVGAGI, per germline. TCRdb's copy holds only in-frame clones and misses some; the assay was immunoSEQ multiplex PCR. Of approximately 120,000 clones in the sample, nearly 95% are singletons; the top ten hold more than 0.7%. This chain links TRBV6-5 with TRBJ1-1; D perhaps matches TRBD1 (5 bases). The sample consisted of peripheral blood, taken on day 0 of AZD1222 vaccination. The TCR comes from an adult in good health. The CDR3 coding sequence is TGTGCCAGCAGTAACTCTGGGGCTGTAAACACTGAAGCTTTCTTT. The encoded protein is CASSNSGAVNTEAFF.